This TCR beta chain was sequenced during a study of cytomegalovirus exposure and HLA in healthy donors. The CDR3 runs 16 residues. The germline V gene has CDR1 SGHNT and CDR2 YYREEE (reference sequence). Trimming removed 4 bases from V and 7 bases from J, with 18 bases in between. The PCR contained 60 Vbeta and 13 Jbeta primers. TCRdb's copy holds only in-frame clones and misses some; the assay was immunoSEQ multiplex PCR. The table has 100,000 to 140,000 clones, around 74% seen once. Every donor was a healthy person donating bone marrow. Sequencing used PBMCs. This sequence joins TRBV5-4 and TRBJ1-6, with TRBD1 as a possible D gene (5 bases). This receptor was taken from a woman between 35 and 50 years old in good health and CMV-seropositive. The CDR3 spells CASSLGVGGSNSPLHF. The CDR3 coding sequence is TGTGCCAGCAGCCTAGGCGTCGGGGGGTCAAATTCACCCCTCCACTTT.